This T cell receptor (beta chain) emerged from a study of early T cells in non-severe SARS-CoV-2 infection. Study at large: Unpaired chains resulted from sequencing bulk RNA of unsorted whole blood.

Separate cDNA molecules each had unique molecular identifiers attached to them. TCRdb reprocessed the 5' RACE reads via MiXCR and lists one record per CDR3 protein. The repertoire holds approximately 70,000 distinct CDR3 sequences, with roughly 12% as singletons. The specimen comprised whole blood, sampled at baseline. This sequence was found in an adult who was a healthcare worker with PCR-confirmed SARS-CoV-2 infection or an uninfected control (not recorded which). The donor label of this sample is uncertain.

The DNA of the CDR3 is TGTGCCAGCAGCGTGATTAACACCGGGGAGCTGTTTTTT. The encoded protein is CASSVINTGELFF. V usage is TRBV9 and J usage is TRBJ2-2; D not certain. The CDR3 is made up of 13 amino acids. V was shortened by 2 bases and J by 2 bases, with 4 bases between the two germline ends. Germline V gene sequence: CDR1 SGDLS, CDR2 YYNGEE.